This TCR beta chain emerged from a study of T cells after yellow fever vaccination. Whole-study findings and limits: Researchers report a weaker secondary response that nonetheless peaked faster, day 5 versus 15. Abundant clonotypes (contaminants from the bulk population) could be present in FACS-sorted repertoires. Post-booster repertoires again held most primary-vaccination clones (roughly 96% CD4, around 90% CD8).

UMIs were added to TCR cDNA along with a universal primer site when it was made by 5'RACE template switching. From the 5' RACE reads, TCRdb called clonotypes with MiXCR, one entry per CDR3 protein. This sample has 400,000 or so distinct CDR3 sequences; around 6.5% occur once, and the top ten carry 15%. The CDR3 has 13 residues. V lost 6 bases to trimming and J lost 6 bases, with 14 bases between them. As to this clonotype: The antigen is unknown.

This sequence originates from a man between 25 and 39 years old who received the YFV17D yellow fever vaccine. The rearrangement joins TRBV12-3 or TRBV12-4 to TRBJ1-2; weak D call: TRBD1 (6 bases). The material was PBMCs, obtained 5 days after the yellow fever booster vaccination. CDR3 residues: CASSLDRLDGYTF. The CDR3 bases are TGTGCCAGCAGCCTGGACAGATTAGATGGCTACACCTTC.